This TCR beta chain is drawn from a study of cytomegalovirus exposure and HLA in healthy donors. General study findings and limits: Reports showed the classifier diagnosing cytomegalovirus status with high specificity and sensitivity.

PCR employed 60 Vbeta and 13 Jbeta primers. The data were produced by immunoSEQ multiplex PCR, yet TCRdb's version contains in-frame clones alone and is incomplete. Among roughly 160,000 clones listed, about 68% were seen once. About this clone: Its cognate antigen is unknown.

The CDR3 is 18 residues long. CDR1 is MDHEN and CDR2 is SYDVKM in the germline V gene. Trimming took off 1 base at V and 4 bases at J, with 22 bases between the two ends. The chain carries TRBV28 and TRBJ1-1; TRBD1 is a possible D gene (6 bases). The clonotype originates from a female donor in good health and CMV-seronegative. The specimen was PBMCs. CDR3 bases: TGTGCCAGCAGTTTATTTCCCTCCACAGGGTCCCGACGCACTGAAGCTTTCTTT. Translation gives CASSLFPSTGSRRTEAFF.